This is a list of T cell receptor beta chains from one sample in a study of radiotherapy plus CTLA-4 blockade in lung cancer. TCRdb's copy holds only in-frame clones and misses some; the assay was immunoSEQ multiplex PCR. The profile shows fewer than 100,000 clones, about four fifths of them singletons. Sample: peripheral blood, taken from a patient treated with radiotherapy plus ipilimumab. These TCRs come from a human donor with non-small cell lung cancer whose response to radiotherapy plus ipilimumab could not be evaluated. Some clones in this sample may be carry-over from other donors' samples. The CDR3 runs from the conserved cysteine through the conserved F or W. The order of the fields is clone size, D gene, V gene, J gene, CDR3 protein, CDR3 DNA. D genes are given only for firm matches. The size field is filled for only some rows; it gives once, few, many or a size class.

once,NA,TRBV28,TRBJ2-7,CASSFPHSGLNYEQYF,TGTGCCAGCAGTTTCCCGCATTCAGGGCTTAACTACGAGCAGTACTTC
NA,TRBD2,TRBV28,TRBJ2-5,CASWTSGGIQETQYF,TGTGCCAGCTGGACTAGCGGGGGGATCCAAGAGACCCAGTACTTC
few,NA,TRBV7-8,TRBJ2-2,CASSWPRDGGQTGELFF,TGTGCCAGCAGCTGGCCGCGGGACGGGGGGCAAACCGGGGAGCTGTTTTTT
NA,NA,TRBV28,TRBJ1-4,CASSPKGRVRKLFF,TGTGCCAGCAGTCCTAAGGGGAGGGTGAGAAAACTGTTTTTT
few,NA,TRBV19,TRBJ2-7,CASSVSGGPYEQYF,TGTGCCAGTAGTGTATCCGGGGGACCCTACGAGCAGTACTTC
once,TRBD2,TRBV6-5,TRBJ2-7,CASSVERGPYEQYF,TGTGCCAGCAGTGTTGAGCGGGGGCCCTACGAGCAGTACTTC
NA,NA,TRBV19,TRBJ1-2,CASNKQANPSYGYTF,TGTGCCAGTAACAAACAGGCTAATCCCAGTTATGGCTACACCTTC
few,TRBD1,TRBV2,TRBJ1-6,CASREGQGYNSPLHF,TGTGCCAGCAGGGAAGGACAGGGTTATAATTCACCCCTCCACTTT
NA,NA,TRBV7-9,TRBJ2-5,CASSSLTGSQETQYF,TGTGCCAGCAGCTCCTTAACAGGGTCTCAAGAGACCCAGTACTTC
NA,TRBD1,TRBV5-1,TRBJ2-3,CASSPARTSRTGRFFATSDTQYF,TGCGCCAGCAGCCCAGCGCGGACTTCTAGGACAGGGCGCTTTTTCGCCACATCAGATACGCAGTATTTT
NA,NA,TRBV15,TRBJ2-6,CATSRERSGANVLTF,TGTGCCACCAGCAGAGAGCGCTCTGGGGCCAACGTCCTGACTTTC